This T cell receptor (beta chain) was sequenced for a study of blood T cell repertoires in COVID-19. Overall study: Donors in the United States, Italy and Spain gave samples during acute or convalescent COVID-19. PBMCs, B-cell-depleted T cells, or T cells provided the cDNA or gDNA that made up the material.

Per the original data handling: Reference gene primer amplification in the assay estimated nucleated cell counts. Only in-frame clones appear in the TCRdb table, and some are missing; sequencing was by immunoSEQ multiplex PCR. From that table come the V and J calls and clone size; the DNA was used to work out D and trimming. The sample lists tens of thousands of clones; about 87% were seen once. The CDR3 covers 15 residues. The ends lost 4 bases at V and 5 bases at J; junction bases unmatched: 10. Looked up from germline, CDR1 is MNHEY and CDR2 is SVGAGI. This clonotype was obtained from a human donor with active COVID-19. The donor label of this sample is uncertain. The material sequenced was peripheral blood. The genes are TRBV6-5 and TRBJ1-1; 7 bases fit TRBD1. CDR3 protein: CASSSPRQGETEAFF. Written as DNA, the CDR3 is TGTGCCAGCAGTTCCCCCCGGCAGGGGGAAACTGAAGCTTTCTTT.